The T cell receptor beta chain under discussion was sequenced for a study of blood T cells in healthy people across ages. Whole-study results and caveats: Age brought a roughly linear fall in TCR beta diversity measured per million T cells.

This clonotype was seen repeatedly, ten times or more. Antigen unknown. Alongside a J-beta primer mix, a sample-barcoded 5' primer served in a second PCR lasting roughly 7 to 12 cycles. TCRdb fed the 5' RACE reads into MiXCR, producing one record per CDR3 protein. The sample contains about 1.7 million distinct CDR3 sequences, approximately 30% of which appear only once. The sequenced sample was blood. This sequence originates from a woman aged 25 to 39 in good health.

CDR3 DNA sequence: TGTGCCAGCACCATCGCGGGGGGACTCTACAATGAGCAGTTCTTC. Translation gives CASTIAGGLYNEQFF. This chain joins TRBV6-5 and TRBJ2-1; 8 bases are shared with TRBD2. The CDR3 length is 15 residues. Trimming at V came to 7 bases and at J to 3 bases, leaving 8 bases not matched to a gene. In germline, CDR1 is MNHEY, CDR2 SVGAGI.